This TCR beta chain is drawn from a study of Ad26.COV2.S vaccination and SARS-CoV-2 variants. Here immunoSEQ multiplex PCR was the method, and the copy in TCRdb shows in-frame clones only, minus some. The sample shows 300,000 to 400,000 clones, roughly 80% of them seen only once. Trimming removed 2 bases from V and 4 bases from J, with 9 bases in between. The CDR3 sequence is 14 residues long. The germline V gene has CDR1 LGHDT and CDR2 YNNKEL (reference sequence). The study, taken as a whole, reports: In TCR breadth and depth analyses, total T cell responses may have been underestimated.

Described treatment: around 19 received Ad26.COV2.S at low or high dose, single or two shots; roughly 5 received placebo; per-sample allocation not given. The investigators took samples on day 63 after the first vaccine or placebo injection. Regarding this clone: Its cognate antigen is unknown.

The chain employs TRBV3-1 (or the pseudogene TRBV3-2) and TRBJ1-3; D is unclear. Sequenced material: peripheral blood, taken in a trial of Ad26.COV2.S vaccine versus placebo. The sequence was obtained from a person between 18 and 60 years old who received the Ad26.COV2.S COVID-19 vaccine or a placebo. The CDR3 coding sequence is TGTGCCAGCAGCCAATCGGCGGTCGGAAACACCATATATTTT. Its translation: CASSQSAVGNTIYF.